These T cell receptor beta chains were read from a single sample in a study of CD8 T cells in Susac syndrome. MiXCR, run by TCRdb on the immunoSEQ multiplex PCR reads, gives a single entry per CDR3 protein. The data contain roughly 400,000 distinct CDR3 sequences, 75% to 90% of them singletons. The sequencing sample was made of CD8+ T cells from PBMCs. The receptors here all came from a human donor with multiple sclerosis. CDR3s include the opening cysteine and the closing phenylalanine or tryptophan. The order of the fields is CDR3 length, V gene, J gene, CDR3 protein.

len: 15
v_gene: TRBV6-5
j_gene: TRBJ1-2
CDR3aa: CASSYPGAGTYGYTF

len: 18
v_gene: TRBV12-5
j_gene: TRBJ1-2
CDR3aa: CASGPPKNIATFDYGYTF

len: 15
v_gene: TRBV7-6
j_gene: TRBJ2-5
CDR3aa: CASRPSSGREETQYF

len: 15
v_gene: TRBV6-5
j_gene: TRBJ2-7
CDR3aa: CASSYSQLWSYEQYF

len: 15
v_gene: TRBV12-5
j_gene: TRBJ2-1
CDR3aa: CASGLAAGAYNEQFF

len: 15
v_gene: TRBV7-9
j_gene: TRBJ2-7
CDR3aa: CASSLRGASSDEQYF

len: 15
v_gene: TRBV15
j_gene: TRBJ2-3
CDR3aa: CATSWVGGATDTQYF

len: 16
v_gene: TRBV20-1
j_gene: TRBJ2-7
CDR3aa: CSARDFRRGSSYEQYF

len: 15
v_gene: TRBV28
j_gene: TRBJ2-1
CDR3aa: CASGLGQGAYNEQFF

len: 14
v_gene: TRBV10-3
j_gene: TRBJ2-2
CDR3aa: CAIRSREGTGELFF

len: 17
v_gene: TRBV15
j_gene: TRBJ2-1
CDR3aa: CATSSPLPSGSYNEQFF

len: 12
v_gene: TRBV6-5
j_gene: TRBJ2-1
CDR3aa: CASSYSGSVEFF

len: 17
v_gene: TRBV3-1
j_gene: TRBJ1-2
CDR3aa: CASSPGETGSTNYGYTF

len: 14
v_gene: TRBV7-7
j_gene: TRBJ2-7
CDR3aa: CASSQGQYPYEQYF

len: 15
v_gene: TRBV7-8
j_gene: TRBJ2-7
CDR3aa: CASSLGGGFSYEQYF

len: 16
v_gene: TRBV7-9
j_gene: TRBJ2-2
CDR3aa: CASSRTTGENTGELFF

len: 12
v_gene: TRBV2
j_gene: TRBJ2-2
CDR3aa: CATLTPAGELFF

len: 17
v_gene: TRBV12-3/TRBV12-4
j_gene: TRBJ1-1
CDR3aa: CASSPFDPQALNTEAFF

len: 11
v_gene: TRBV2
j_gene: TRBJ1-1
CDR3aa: CASFGGEEAFF

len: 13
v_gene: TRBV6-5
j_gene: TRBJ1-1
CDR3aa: CASNMAGNTEAFF

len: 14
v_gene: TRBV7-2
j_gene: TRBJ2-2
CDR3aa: CARIATGATGELFF

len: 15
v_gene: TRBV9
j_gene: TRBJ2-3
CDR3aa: CASSVRMEGRDTQYF

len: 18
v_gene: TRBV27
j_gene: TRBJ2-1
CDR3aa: CASSLAGGLSGLVNEQFF

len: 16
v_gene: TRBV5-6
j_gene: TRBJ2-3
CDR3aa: CASSGVGRGSTDTQYF

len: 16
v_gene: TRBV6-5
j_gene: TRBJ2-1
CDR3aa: CASSLRAGNYFNEQFF

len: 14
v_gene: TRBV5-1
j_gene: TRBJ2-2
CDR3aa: CASNALDYTGELFF

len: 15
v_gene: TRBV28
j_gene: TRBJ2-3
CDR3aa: CASSLPLVSTDTQYF

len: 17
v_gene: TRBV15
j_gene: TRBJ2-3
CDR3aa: CATSRSPSGTYFDTQYF

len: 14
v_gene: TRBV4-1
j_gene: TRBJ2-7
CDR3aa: CASSPRGASYEQYF

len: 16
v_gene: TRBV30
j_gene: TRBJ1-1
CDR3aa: CAWSVRGQGVNTEAFF

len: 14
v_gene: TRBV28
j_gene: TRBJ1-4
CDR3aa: CASSLGQGVLKLFF

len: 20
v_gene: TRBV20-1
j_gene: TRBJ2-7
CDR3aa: CSARGLTQGTTVEASYEQYF

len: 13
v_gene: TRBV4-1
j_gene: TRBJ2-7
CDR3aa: CASSHGGIYEQYF

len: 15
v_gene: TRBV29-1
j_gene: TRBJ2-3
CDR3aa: CSVEEKGSGSYTQYF